The present T cell receptor beta chain was sequenced within a study of blood T cell dynamics during melanoma immunotherapy. The germline CDR1 and CDR2 sequences are LNHNV and YYDKDF (reference sequence). The CDR3 covers 15 residues. V lost 0 bases to trimming and J lost 6 bases, with 12 bases between them. Documented time point: pre-treatment baseline. Generated by immunoSEQ multiplex PCR, the TCRdb table keeps only in-frame clones and is missing some. The sample has about 4,200 clones; approximately 97% are singletons. This chain joins TRBV15 and TRBJ2-1; D unclear. Sequencing used effector memory CD8+ T cells from blood, obtained from a patient treated with checkpoint blockade. The sequence was collected from a human donor with melanoma. The CDR3 spells CATSRDRAWTNEQFF. CDR3 in DNA: TGTGCCACCAGCAGAGATCGCGCTTGGACCAATGAGCAGTTCTTC.